This T cell receptor beta chain was captured in a study of siplizumab effects on memory and regulatory T cells. General study findings and limits: Suppressive capability of dividing Tregs from siplizumab cultures went unverified. Naive T cells seemed more diverse than memory cells; they also seemed major alloresponse contributors.

Generated by immunoSEQ multiplex PCR, the TCRdb table keeps only in-frame clones and is missing some. The table lists more than 85,000 clones, around 92% of them singletons. Between the trimmed V and J ends, which lost 0 bases and 5 bases, there was a span of 8 bases. The CDR3 runs 13 residues. CDR1 and CDR2 from the germline V gene are SGDLS and YYNGEE. With respect to this clone: Its antigen remains unknown.

The material sequenced was Tregs sorted from blood. This receptor was obtained from a human donor in good health. The V and J genes are TRBV9 and TRBJ2-5, with D perhaps matching TRBD1 (6 bases). CDR3 DNA: TGTGCCAGCAGCGTAGACAGGGCGGAGACCCAGTACTTC. Its translation: CASSVDRAETQYF.